This TCR beta chain was captured in a study of T cells after yellow fever vaccination. The study, taken as a whole, reports: The booster response re-showed most primary clones: around 97% CD4, around 87% CD8. Any FACS-sorted repertoire could hold abundant clonotypes that contaminate it from the bulk population.

TCRdb processed the 5' RACE reads anew with MiXCR; each CDR3 protein has one entry. This sample yields hundreds of thousands of distinct CDR3 sequences, of which just over 20% are seen a single time; about 16% belongs to the top ten. The CDR3 totals 14 residues. Germline CDR1 and CDR2: MDHEN and SYDVKM. Trimming stripped 7 bases from V and 5 bases from J, with 15 bases between. The table lists this clonotype with a few counts. The antigen is undetermined. The material sequenced was PBMCs, taken 21 days after the first yellow fever vaccination. The source is a young man who received the YFV17D yellow fever vaccine. The chain joins TRBV28 to TRBJ2-1; no firm D call. CDR3 coding DNA: TGTGCCAGCACCGCCCTCTTAAATGACAATGAGCAGTTCTTC. Encoded protein: CASTALLNDNEQFF.